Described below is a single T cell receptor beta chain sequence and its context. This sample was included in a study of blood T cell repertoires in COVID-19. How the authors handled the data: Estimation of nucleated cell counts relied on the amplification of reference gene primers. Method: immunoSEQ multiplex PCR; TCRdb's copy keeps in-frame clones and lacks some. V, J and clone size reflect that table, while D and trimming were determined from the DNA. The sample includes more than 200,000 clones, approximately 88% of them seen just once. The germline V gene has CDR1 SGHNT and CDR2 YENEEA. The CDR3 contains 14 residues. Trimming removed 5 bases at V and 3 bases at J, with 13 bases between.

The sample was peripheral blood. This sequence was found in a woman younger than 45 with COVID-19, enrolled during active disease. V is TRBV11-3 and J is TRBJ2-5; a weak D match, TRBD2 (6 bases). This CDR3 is CASSQNPGEETQYF. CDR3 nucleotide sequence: TGTGCCAGCAGCCAAAATCCGGGGGAAGAGACCCAGTACTTC.